The 20 T cell receptor beta chains below come from one sample, sequenced in a study of T-cell reconstitution after alpha-beta-depleted transplantation in children. Researchers prepared the TCRbeta library using unique molecular identifiers, the study reports. TCRdb recomputed calls from the PCR reads with MiXCR, one row per CDR3 protein. The data hold 450,000 to 600,000 distinct CDR3 sequences, with about an eighth observed a single time. This specimen consisted of PBMCs, mostly from graft donor cells, obtained 360 days after TCRalphabeta/CD19-depleted stem cell transplant. Receptors originate from a male patient aged 10 to 17 who had a stem cell transplant for acute myeloid leukemia, so the T cells may come from the graft donor.

This clonotype was counted between two and nine times. V gene TRBV10-3 combines with J gene TRBJ2-7, with 9 bases fitting TRBD2. This CDR3 is 14 amino acids long. From germline, CDR1 is ENHRY and CDR2 SYGVKD. V was pared by 3 bases and J by 4 bases, with 4 bases of the junction left unmatched. The DNA for the CDR3 is TGTGCCATCAGTGAATCCCTAGCGGGATACGAGCAGTACTTC. Protein sequence: CAISESLAGYEQYF.

This clonotype was counted only a few times. The chain combines TRBV20-1 with TRBJ2-1; 9 positions match TRBD2. CDR1 DFQATT and CDR2 SNEGSKA come from the germline V gene (reference sequence). The CDR3 sequence is 14 residues long. Trimming at V came to 5 bases and at J to 2 bases, leaving 4 bases not matched to a gene. The CDR3 spells CSAGSGGTYNEQFF. The CDR3, as DNA: TGCAGTGCTGGGAGCGGGGGGACCTACAATGAGCAGTTCTTC.

This clonotype appeared a few times. V usage is TRBV9 and J usage is TRBJ2-3, with 8 bases fitting TRBD1. Germline V gene sequence: CDR1 SGDLS, CDR2 YYNGEE. The CDR3 has 18 residues. Trimming took 0 bases from V and 2 from J; bases not matched to a gene: 11. CDR3 sequence: CASSVVAGGRLITDTQYF. The CDR3 nucleotides read TGTGCCAGCAGCGTAGTGGCAGGGGGCCGACTGATCACAGATACGCAGTATTTT.

This clonotype showed up many times. The chain recombines TRBV29-1 with TRBJ2-1, with a possible D match to TRBD1 (6 bases). This CDR3 region has 12 residues. Trimming shortened V by 7 bases and J by 6 bases, and 13 bases separated the two germline ends. The V gene's germline CDR1 is SQVTM and CDR2 ANQGSEA. The CDR3 DNA follows: TGCAGCGCGCAGTGGGGGCTCAATGAGCAGTTCTTC. It codes for CSAQWGLNEQFF.

The chain has TRBV7-3 and TRBJ2-6; D is unresolved. This CDR3 comprises 14 residues. Trimming pared 7 bases from V and 9 bases from J, leaving 16 bases between. Germline lookup yields CDR1 SGHTA and CDR2 FQGTGA. CDR3 loop: CASTLPLGVNVLTF. CDR3 DNA: TGTGCCAGCACCCTCCCCCTTGGTGTCAACGTCCTGACTTTC.

The V and J genes are TRBV19 and TRBJ1-6, with D perhaps matching TRBD1 (5 bases). This CDR3 region has 12 residues. Germline V lookup: CDR1 LNHDA, CDR2 SQIVND (reference sequence). Trimming shortened V by 8 bases and J by 5 bases, and 7 bases separated the two germline ends. For the CDR3, the DNA is TGTGCCAGTTGGGACCATAATTCACCCCTCCACTTT. Residues: CASWDHNSPLHF. Using reference TRBV19 and TRBJ1-6 for the parts outside the CDR3, the full variable domain is DGGITQSPKYLFRKEGQNVTLSCEQNLNHDAMYWYRQDPGQGLRLIYYSQIVNDFQKGDIAEGYSVSREKKESFPLTVTSAQKNPTAFYLCASWDHNSPLHFGNGTRLTVT.

This clonotype turned up a few times. V is TRBV28 and J is TRBJ1-1; maybe TRBD1 (6 bases). CDR1 and CDR2 from the germline V gene are MDHEN and SYDVKM. Trimming took off 2 bases at V and 4 bases at J, with 17 bases between the two ends. This CDR3 has 16 amino acids. CDR3 in amino acids: CASSLKPTGSGTEAFF. The DNA for the CDR3 is TGTGCCAGCAGTTTAAAACCCACAGGGTCGGGCACTGAAGCTTTCTTT. The full variable domain, completed using reference TRBV28 and TRBJ1-1, is DVKVTQSSRYLVKRTGEKVFLECVQDMDHENMFWYRQDPGLGLRLIYFSYDVKMKEKGDIPEGYSVSREKKERFSLILESASTNQTSMYLCASSLKPTGSGTEAFFGQGTRLTVV.

This clonotype occurred a few times. This chain links TRBV20-1 with TRBJ2-4; no clear D. From germline, CDR1 is DFQATT and CDR2 SNEGSKA (reference sequence). This CDR3 is built from 14 residues. Trimming left V 4 bases short and J 0 bases short, with 10 bases between. CDR3 sequence reads: CSATTPVAKNIQYF. CDR3 sequence (DNA): TGCAGTGCTACAACCCCAGTAGCCAAAAACATTCAGTACTTC.

The V and J genes are TRBV6-5 and TRBJ2-5; D unresolved. Trimming cost V 0 bases and J 5 bases, with 10 bases left between them. The CDR3 totals 14 residues. Looked up from germline, CDR1 is MNHEY and CDR2 is SVGAGI. The CDR3 loop reads CASSYSGPPETQYF. The CDR3 DNA sequence: TGTGCCAGCAGTTACTCGGGCCCTCCGGAGACCCAGTACTTC.

The chain is built from TRBV11-2 and TRBJ2-1; maybe TRBD1 (5 bases). V lost 5 bases, J lost 0 bases, and 17 bases lay in between. The CDR3 runs 17 residues. Germline V gene data show CDR1 as SGHAT and CDR2 as FQNNGV. The CDR3 protein is CASSPRGSQGSYNEQFF. For the CDR3, the DNA is TGTGCCAGCAGCCCCCGTGGTAGCCAGGGCTCCTACAATGAGCAGTTCTTC.

This clonotype was counted a few times. The V gene is TRBV5-1, the J gene TRBJ2-1, with 10 bases fitting TRBD2. CDR1 and CDR2 (germline): SGHRS, YFSETQ. Trimming took 1 base from V and 4 from J; bases not matched to a gene: 2. The CDR3 covers 15 residues. For the CDR3, the DNA is TGCGCCAGCAGCTTGAATAGCGGGAGGTACAATGAGCAGTTCTTC. As protein: CASSLNSGRYNEQFF.

This clonotype occurred many times. The chain recombines TRBV28 with TRBJ2-3; 8 bases fit TRBD2. The CDR3 length is 17 residues. J gave up 2 bases and V 6 bases, and 13 bases lay outside the gene matches. Germline V CDR1 and CDR2: MDHEN, SYDVKM. CDR3 nucleotide sequence: TGTGCCAGCAGGCCCCTAGGTTTAGCGGGATACACAGATACGCAGTATTTT. It translates to CASRPLGLAGYTDTQYF.

The rearrangement uses TRBV7-9 and TRBJ2-7; a weak D match, TRBD1 (6 bases). Germline assignment: CDR1 SEHNR and CDR2 FQNEAQ (reference sequence). The CDR3 sequence is 15 residues long. Trimming took 5 bases from V and 4 from J, leaving 18 bases between them. CDR3 DNA sequence: TGTGCCAGCAGCGATTCTGTGGGAAGGGGGTACGAGCAGTACTTC. Translating it yields CASSDSVGRGYEQYF.

This chain joins TRBV28 and TRBJ1-5, with 7 bases fitting TRBD1. Germline values: CDR1 MDHEN, CDR2 SYDVKM. Germline trimming cut 6 bases from V and 7 bases from J; bases unmatched to any gene: 12. The CDR3 runs to 15 residues. The CDR3 nucleotides are TGTGCCAGCAGGTCCTCGGACAGGAAATGGCAGCCCCAGCATTTT. Translated, it gives CASRSSDRKWQPQHF.

Ten or more counts support this clonotype. The chain combines TRBV10-3 with TRBJ2-7, with TRBD2 matching 8 bases. The V gene end was trimmed by 2 bases and the J gene end by 3 bases; junction bases not matched to a gene: 12. Germline lookup yields CDR1 ENHRY and CDR2 SYGVKD. The CDR3 runs to 17 residues. The CDR3 DNA follows: TGTGCCATCAGTGAGCTGAAGGGAAGCGGGGGATACTACGAGCAGTACTTC. Translating gives CAISELKGSGGYYEQYF.

This chain joins TRBV5-4 and TRBJ2-7; D is unclear. Trimming took 3 bases from V and 2 from J, leaving 18 bases between them. Germline V gene sequence: CDR1 SGHNT, CDR2 YYREEE (reference sequence). This CDR3 contains 16 residues. CDR3 nucleotide sequence: TGTGCCAGCAGCTGGGTGGGCCCTAGGATGCCCTACGAGCAGTACTTC. Translation: CASSWVGPRMPYEQYF.

This chain links TRBV4-3 with TRBJ2-5; the D gene could be TRBD1 or TRBD2 (5 bases each). The CDR3 totals 16 residues. Germline V gives CDR1 LGHNA, CDR2 YSLEER. The V gene lost 2 bases and the J gene lost 4 bases, with 17 bases spanning the gap. The CDR3 protein is CASSQSRDRSGETQYF. The CDR3 DNA reads as TGCGCCAGCAGCCAATCCCGGGACCGTTCTGGAGAGACCCAGTACTTC.

This clonotype was recorded a few times. The chain couples TRBV11-1 to TRBJ2-3, with 14 bases lining up with TRBD2. Trimming cost V 2 bases and J 7 bases; bases outside gene matches: 11. Germline CDR1 is SGHAT and CDR2 is FQDESV (reference sequence). CDR3 length equals 18 residues. CDR3 sequence (DNA): TGTGCCAGCAGCTTAAACTACCGACTAGCGGGAGGGCCGAATACGCAGTATTTT. This codes for CASSLNYRLAGGPNTQYF.

V is TRBV12-3 or TRBV12-4 and J is TRBJ2-5, with 9 bases that match TRBD2. This CDR3 comprises 16 residues. The V and J ends lost 4 bases and 2 bases, in that order; junction bases with no gene match: 8. The CDR3 loop is CASSSYWREGQETQYF. The DNA of the CDR3 is TGTGCCAGCAGTTCCTACTGGCGGGAGGGTCAAGAGACCCAGTACTTC.

A few counts support this clonotype. J is TRBJ2-3 and V is TRBV20-1, with 11 bases fitting TRBD2. After removal of 5 bases from V and 2 bases from J, the junction contained 6 bases not matched to a gene. The CDR3 length is 15 residues. CDR1 is DFQATT and CDR2 is SNEGSKA in the germline V gene (reference sequence). CDR3 bases: TGCAGTGCTTTTGGGACTAGCGGTCTCACAGATACGCAGTATTTT. It specifies CSAFGTSGLTDTQYF.